This T cell receptor beta chain originates from a study of blood T cell repertoires in COVID-19. The CDR3 is made up of 17 amino acids. Germline V CDR1 and CDR2: LNHDA, SQIVND (reference sequence). J gave up 5 bases and V 4 bases, and 14 bases lay outside the gene matches. Here immunoSEQ multiplex PCR was the method, and the copy in TCRdb shows in-frame clones only, minus some. The sample contains more than 200,000 clones, just over 85% of which appear only once. Allocation to cohorts depended on clinical history reported by the participants. The clonotype was recovered from a man aged 40-55 years who had recovered from COVID-19. The sample comprised PBMCs or T cells enriched from blood (not recorded which). The J gene is TRBJ1-5, the V gene TRBV19, with TRBD1 matching 7 bases. The chain's CDR3 is CASSNQDRSVGYQPQHF. DNA of the CDR3: TGTGCCAGTAGTAACCAGGACAGGTCGGTGGGTTATCAGCCCCAGCATTTT.